Below, one T cell receptor beta chain is given with its context. The data were taken from a study of blood T cells in healthy people across ages. Through a sample-barcoded 5' primer and a J-beta primer mix, a second PCR was run for about 6 to 11 cycles. From the 5' RACE reads, TCRdb called clonotypes with MiXCR, one entry per CDR3 protein. The table lists over a million distinct CDR3 sequences, 59% of them singletons. The CDR3 loop spans 14 amino acids. V lost 5 bases, J lost 4 bases, and 14 bases lay in between. The genes are TRBV12-3 or TRBV12-4 and TRBJ1-1, with D possibly matching TRBD1 (6 bases). The sequence derives from a man in his late teens or twenties in good health. What was sequenced was blood. In DNA, the CDR3 is TGTGCCAGCAGTGTAAGGGGAGGGGGCACTGAAGCTTTCTTT. Amino acid sequence: CASSVRGGGTEAFF.